This paragraph reports one T cell receptor (beta chain). What it recognizes is unknown. Trimming cost V 2 bases and J 15 bases; bases outside gene matches: 16. CDR3 length: 15 residues. Primed by a sample-barcoded 5' primer and a J-beta primer mix, a second PCR proceeded for about 7 to 12 cycles. Each CDR3 protein gets one entry after TCRdb re-called the 5' RACE reads with MiXCR. The sample records fewer than 950,000 distinct CDR3 sequences, around 36% being singletons. The data originate from a study of blood T cells in healthy people across ages. Overall study findings and caveats: Observed TCR beta diversity per million T cells went down as age went up. This fall followed a roughly linear course with age.

The material sequenced was blood. This receptor was identified in a man between 18 and 29 years old in good health. V is TRBV12-3 or TRBV12-4 and J is TRBJ2-3; the match to TRBD1 covers 8 bases. CDR3 nucleotide sequence: TGTGCCAGCAGTTTATGGACAGGGCAAACAGATATGGAATATTTT. This encodes CASSLWTGQTDMEYF.